This passage covers 31 T cell receptor beta chains from one sample sequenced in a study of T cell responses to AZD1222 COVID-19 vaccine. Sequencing was performed with immunoSEQ multiplex PCR; in TCRdb, only in-frame clones are kept and a portion is missing. The table includes some 170,000 clones, under 95% detected once. The sample consisted of peripheral blood, taken 28 days after the second AZD1222 dose. All receptors derive from an adult who received the AZD1222 COVID-19 vaccine.

The chain employs TRBV6-1 and TRBJ1-3, with unresolved D. The V and J ends lost 2 bases and 0 bases respectively, with 20 bases between them. This CDR3 is 19 amino acids long. Germline loops: CDR1 MNHNS, CDR2 SASEGT. CDR3 sequence: CASSERGHGSYFSGNTIYF. CDR3 nucleotide sequence: TGTGCCAGCAGTGAAAGAGGCCACGGAAGTTACTTCTCTGGAAACACCATATATTTT.

The V gene is TRBV3-1 (or the pseudogene TRBV3-2), the J gene TRBJ1-6; TRBD1 is a possible D gene (5 bases). The CDR3 consists of 17 residues. Germline lookup yields CDR1 LGHDT and CDR2 YNNKEL (reference sequence). The V gene lost 1 base and the J gene lost 9 bases, with 19 bases spanning the gap. CDR3 residues: CASSQGLRGRFSSPLHF. In DNA form, the CDR3 reads TGTGCCAGCAGCCAAGGCCTCCGGGGGAGGTTTAGTTCACCCCTCCACTTT.

The genes are TRBV27 and TRBJ2-7; TRBD1 matches 11 bases. The ends lost 6 bases at V and 2 bases at J; junction bases unmatched: 3. Per the germline V gene, CDR1 is MNHEY and CDR2 is SMNVEV (reference sequence). This CDR3 is built from 14 residues. This chain's CDR3 is CASSPGQGAYEQYF. The CDR3 DNA reads TGTGCCAGCAGCCCGGGACAGGGGGCCTACGAGCAGTACTTC.

V usage is TRBV28 and J usage is TRBJ1-5, with D possibly being TRBD1 (6 bases). Per the germline V gene, CDR1 is MDHEN and CDR2 is SYDVKM. The CDR3 loop spans 16 amino acids. Deletions cut 5 bases from V and 1 base from J, with 15 bases between. CDR3 residues: CASSLLGGGSNQPQHF. The CDR3 DNA reads as TGTGCCAGCAGTCTCCTGGGGGGCGGGAGCAATCAGCCCCAGCATTTT.

This chain links TRBV6-6 with TRBJ1-1; 9 nucleotides match TRBD1. Germline trimming cut 5 bases from V and 10 bases from J; bases unmatched to any gene: 5. In germline, CDR1 is MNHNY, CDR2 SVGAGI (reference sequence). The CDR3 is made up of 12 amino acids. CDR3 nucleotide sequence: TGTGCCAGCAGTAGGGACAGGGCAAGAGCTTTCTTT. This gives the protein CASSRDRARAFF.

The V gene is TRBV6-5, the J gene TRBJ2-3; D perhaps matches TRBD2 (5 bases). Germline V gene sequence: CDR1 MNHEY, CDR2 SVGAGI. Between the trimmed V and J ends, which lost 6 bases and 4 bases, there was a span of 17 bases. CDR3 size: 15 residues. CDR3: CASSPGIVVPDTQYF. DNA for the CDR3: TGTGCCAGCAGCCCCGGGATAGTAGTCCCAGATACGCAGTATTTT.

The chain joins TRBV6-5 to TRBJ2-7, with D perhaps being TRBD1 or TRBD2 (6 bases each). This CDR3 contains 14 residues. V lost 6 bases, J lost 2 bases, and 14 bases lay in between. Germline V lookup: CDR1 MNHEY, CDR2 SVGAGI. As DNA, the CDR3 is TGTGCCAGCAGAAGGCCCGGGGGCACCTACGAGCAGTACTTC. This codes for CASRRPGGTYEQYF.

V and J are TRBV30 and TRBJ2-5, with D tentatively TRBD2 (6 bases). Germline V CDR1 and CDR2: GTSNPN, SVGIG (reference sequence). The V end was cut by 2 bases, the J end by 2 bases, with 12 bases between. This CDR3 comprises 14 residues. CDR3 protein: CAWSPGSGQETQYF. The CDR3 coding sequence is TGTGCCTGGAGTCCTGGTAGCGGACAAGAGACCCAGTACTTC.

The chain uses TRBV14 and TRBJ2-1; 9 positions agree with TRBD1. With V trimmed by 1 base and J by 6 bases, 7 bases remained unmatched. Germline V gene data show CDR1 as SGHDN and CDR2 as FVKESK. The CDR3 is made up of 16 amino acids. CDR3 in amino acids: CASSQGEGQGFNEQFF. DNA for the CDR3: TGTGCCAGCAGCCAAGGTGAGGGACAGGGTTTCAATGAGCAGTTCTTC.

The CDR3 sequence is CASSYDRGSYEQYF. In nucleotides, the CDR3 is TGTGCCAGCAGTTACGACAGGGGATCGTACGAGCAGTACTTC. V usage is TRBV6-5 and J usage is TRBJ2-7, with 8 nucleotides matching TRBD1. The CDR3 totals 14 residues. Trimming removed 2 bases from V and 4 bases from J; junction bases left unmatched: 4. Germline V gene lookup returns CDR1 MNHEY and CDR2 SVGAGI.

The chain joins TRBV11-2 to TRBJ1-1; 7 nucleotides line up with TRBD1. The CDR3 runs to 15 residues. J gave up 4 bases and V 5 bases, and 10 bases lay outside the gene matches. Germline values: CDR1 SGHAT, CDR2 FQNNGV. The chain's CDR3 is CASSPDRVWGTEAFF. The CDR3 DNA is TGTGCCAGCAGCCCCGACAGGGTCTGGGGCACTGAAGCTTTCTTT.

This chain links TRBV11-2 with TRBJ1-3; 8 bases align to TRBD1. The CDR3 is 13 residues long. The V segment lost 5 bases and the J segment 7 bases; nucleotides outside the gene matches: 4. Germline lookup yields CDR1 SGHAT and CDR2 FQNNGV. The CDR3 nucleotides read TGTGCCAGCAGCCCGGGACAGGCGAACACCATATATTTT. This gives the protein CASSPGQANTIYF.

This clone showed up just a few times. The CDR3 spells CASSPDRDSIYGYTF. The CDR3 nucleotides read TGTGCCAGCTCACCTGACCGGGACAGTATCTATGGCTACACCTTC. The chain carries TRBV18 and TRBJ1-2; 7 bases fit TRBD1. Germline loops: CDR1 KGHSH, CDR2 LQKENI. The CDR3 totals 15 residues. V gave up 3 bases and J gave up 4 bases; unmatched junction bases: 8.

The rearrangement uses TRBV27 and TRBJ1-2; possible D gene TRBD1, 5 bases. CDR1 and CDR2 (germline): MNHEY, SMNVEV (reference sequence). V was pared by 4 bases and J by 2 bases, with 20 bases between. The CDR3 loop spans 17 amino acids. The DNA of the CDR3 is TGTGCCAGCAGTTACGGGGGTGCGGCAGGGCAAAACTATGGCTACACCTTC. This codes for CASSYGGAAGQNYGYTF.

This clone appeared a single time. The chain joins TRBV28 to TRBJ1-1; maybe TRBD1 (5 bases). The CDR3 contains 12 residues. Deletions cut 7 bases from V and 4 bases from J, with 10 bases between. Germline V gene data show CDR1 as MDHEN and CDR2 as SYDVKM. The CDR3 coding sequence is TGTGCCAGCAATGAAAGGGGCACTGAAGCTTTCTTT. Amino acid sequence: CASNERGTEAFF.

The chain carries TRBV6-5 and TRBJ2-7; D could derive from TRBD1 or TRBD2 (6 bases each). The germline V and J ends were trimmed by 4 bases and 1 base, with 11 bases remaining between them. Per germline, CDR1 MNHEY and CDR2 SVGAGI. The CDR3 totals 14 residues. DNA for the CDR3: TGTGCCAGCAGTTGGGGGCGGGAATCCTACGAGCAGTACTTC. Translating gives CASSWGRESYEQYF.

V usage is TRBV2 and J usage is TRBJ1-6; D not certain. There are 12 residues in the CDR3. CDR1 and CDR2 from the germline V gene are SNHLY and FYNNEI. With 7 bases removed from V and 9 bases from J, the gap between germline ends came to 10 bases. The CDR3, as DNA: TGTGCCAGCACTAACTTAGGTTCACCCCTCCACTTT. This translates into CASTNLGSPLHF.

This clone showed up just a few times. J is TRBJ2-5 and V is TRBV5-6; 7 nucleotides align to TRBD2. This CDR3 has 15 amino acids. V dropped 4 bases and J dropped 4; count of bases not matched to a gene: 10. The germline gives CDR1 SGHDT, CDR2 YYEEEE. In DNA form, the CDR3 reads TGTGCCAGCAGCCTCAGACTAGCCTCTGGAGAGACCCAGTACTTC. As protein: CASSLRLASGETQYF.

The chain combines TRBV5-6 with TRBJ1-2; TRBD1 matches 8 bases. This CDR3 is 14 amino acids long. From germline, CDR1 is SGHDT and CDR2 YYEEEE. V was clipped by 2 bases and J by 7 bases; unmatched bases: 7. Here the CDR3 DNA reads TGTGCCAGCAGCTTTCAGGGGGCAAACGGTGGCTACACCTTC. This gives the protein CASSFQGANGGYTF.

This chain joins TRBV7-9 and TRBJ1-6; D is possibly TRBD1 (6 bases). The CDR3 has 14 amino acids. The V end was cut by 6 bases, the J end by 14 bases, with 20 bases between. Per germline, CDR1 SEHNR and CDR2 FQNEAQ (reference sequence). The CDR3: CASSWGTFFPTLHF. CDR3 sequence (DNA): TGTGCCAGCAGTTGGGGGACATTCTTCCCCACCCTCCACTTT. The full variable domain, in which reference TRBV7-9 and TRBJ1-6 provide the parts outside the CDR3, is DTGVSQNPRHKITKRGQNVTFRCDPISEHNRLYWYRQTLGQGPEFLTYFQNEAQLEKSRLLSDRFSAERPKGSFSTLEIQRTEQGDSAMYLCASSWGTFFPTLHFGNGTRLTVT.

This chain joins TRBV6-5 and TRBJ1-2; tentatively, D is TRBD1 (6 bases). This CDR3 is 16 amino acids long. Trimming shortened V by 0 bases and J by 2 bases, and 13 bases separated the two germline ends. The V gene's germline CDR1 is MNHEY and CDR2 SVGAGI. The CDR3 is CASSYSNPQGNYGYTF. CDR3 DNA: TGTGCCAGCAGTTACTCGAACCCCCAGGGGAACTATGGCTACACCTTC.

This clone was counted a single time. The chain links TRBV5-3 to TRBJ1-4; no definite D call. TRBV5-3 carries the ORF label, with uncertain function. The CDR3 contains 16 residues. Between the trimmed V and J ends, which lost 0 bases and 14 bases, there was a span of 23 bases. CDR3 DNA sequence: TGTGCCAGAAGCTTGGCCAAGTCCCGCCCGGTAAGCGAGCTGTTTTTT. As protein: CARSLAKSRPVSELFF.

This chain connects TRBV6-5 to TRBJ1-3; D is ambiguous. Looked up from germline, CDR1 is MNHEY and CDR2 is SVGAGI. The CDR3 is 14 residues long. V was cut by 0 bases and J by 0 bases, with 3 bases left in between. The CDR3 sequence is CASSYSFSGNTIYF. In nucleotides, the CDR3 is TGTGCCAGCAGTTACTCGTTCTCTGGAAACACCATATATTTT.

The V and J genes are TRBV7-2 and TRBJ1-6; the D gene is possibly TRBD1 (5 bases). The CDR3 is 14 amino acids. Germline V lookup: CDR1 SGHTA, CDR2 FQGNSA. The germline V and J ends were trimmed by 4 bases and 6 bases, with 10 bases remaining between them. As DNA, the CDR3 is TGTGCCAGCAGCTGGTCCGGGACTAATTCACCCCTCCACTTT. Its translation is CASSWSGTNSPLHF.

This chain connects TRBV20-1 to TRBJ1-2; no clear D gene. Trimming took off 3 bases at V and 8 bases at J, with 4 bases between the two ends. Per the germline V gene, CDR1 is DFQATT and CDR2 is SNEGSKA (reference sequence). The CDR3 runs to 9 residues. In DNA form, the CDR3 reads TGCAGTGCTAGCGGGGGCTACACCTTC. Translating it yields CSASGGYTF.

CDR3 sequence: CASSLGTGGGRTQYF. The DNA for the CDR3 is TGCGCCAGCAGCCTAGGGACAGGGGGCGGCCGGACCCAGTACTTC. This chain connects TRBV5-1 to TRBJ2-5; TRBD1 agrees at 12 bases. Germline V gene lookup returns CDR1 SGHRS and CDR2 YFSETQ. Germline trimming cut 4 bases from V and 7 bases from J; bases unmatched to any gene: 8. This CDR3 has 15 residues.

This clone appeared once. This sequence joins TRBV7-3 and TRBJ2-5, with D perhaps given as TRBD1 or TRBD2 (5 bases each). The CDR3 runs to 13 residues. The V and J ends lost 5 bases and 2 bases respectively, with 9 bases between them. The germline V gene has CDR1 SGHTA and CDR2 FQGTGA. CDR3 coding DNA: TGTGCCAGCAGCGGGGGACCGCAAGAGACCCAGTACTTC. Its protein is CASSGGPQETQYF.

This chain joins TRBV2 and TRBJ2-3; 10 positions agree with TRBD2. This CDR3 comprises 16 residues. With 10 bases clipped from V and 6 bases from J, the junction kept 16 bases outside the gene matches. Germline assignment: CDR1 SNHLY and CDR2 FYNNEI. The CDR3 DNA reads TGTGCCACCACAGGACTTAGCGGGGGGTGGAGGGATACGCAGTATTTT. Translated: CATTGLSGGWRDTQYF.

The CDR3 DNA is TGTGCCAGCAAGACCTCCCAGGGAAACACTGAAGCTTTCTTT. Its translation is CASKTSQGNTEAFF. This rearrangement joins TRBV6-5 to TRBJ1-1; the D gene is possibly TRBD1 (5 bases). CDR1 and CDR2 from the germline V gene are MNHEY and SVGAGI. Trimming pared 7 bases from V and 2 bases from J, leaving 14 bases between. The CDR3 is 14 residues long.

The chain couples TRBV19 to TRBJ1-3; D unclear. From germline, CDR1 is LNHDA and CDR2 SQIVND (reference sequence). CDR3 size: 15 residues. The germline V and J ends were trimmed by 6 bases and 0 bases, with 12 bases remaining between them. Written as DNA, the CDR3 is TGTGCCAGTAGCGATCCACCAGGCTCTGGAAACACCATATATTTT. Amino acids: CASSDPPGSGNTIYF.

V is TRBV5-1 and J is TRBJ2-5, with D maybe TRBD1 (5 bases). The germline CDR1 and CDR2 sequences are SGHRS and YFSETQ. V was cut by 3 bases and J by 1 base, with 13 bases left in between. The CDR3 is made up of 15 amino acids. The CDR3 loop is CASSSTSGFQETQYF. For the CDR3, the DNA is TGCGCCAGCAGCTCAACCTCAGGGTTCCAAGAGACCCAGTACTTC.